This T cell receptor beta chain came from a study of T-cell reconstitution after alpha-beta-depleted transplantation in children. Notes on the study in general: After transplant, high TCRbeta diversity at day 60 in some patients arose from surviving recipient T cells and thymic progenitors.

This clonotype showed up just a few times. The antigen is not known. The TCRbeta library incorporated unique molecular identifiers. TCRdb passed the PCR reads through MiXCR, listing each CDR3 protein once. The sample has 90,000 to 100,000 distinct CDR3 sequences, around a quarter seen once. The CDR3 sequence is 17 residues long. Trimming took 7 bases from V and 1 from J; bases not matched to a gene: 12. The germline gives CDR1 ENHRY, CDR2 SYGVKD. Here the sequenced sample was PBMCs, taken before TCRalphabeta/CD19-depleted stem cell transplant. The sequence derives from a boy younger than 10 with acute lymphoblastic leukemia, due to receive a stem cell transplant. This chain links TRBV10-3 with TRBJ2-2; TRBD2 aligns across 7 bases. The CDR3 loop reads CAIKESRAGLNTGELFF. In DNA form, the CDR3 reads TGTGCCATCAAAGAATCCCGAGCGGGATTGAACACCGGGGAGCTGTTTTTT.